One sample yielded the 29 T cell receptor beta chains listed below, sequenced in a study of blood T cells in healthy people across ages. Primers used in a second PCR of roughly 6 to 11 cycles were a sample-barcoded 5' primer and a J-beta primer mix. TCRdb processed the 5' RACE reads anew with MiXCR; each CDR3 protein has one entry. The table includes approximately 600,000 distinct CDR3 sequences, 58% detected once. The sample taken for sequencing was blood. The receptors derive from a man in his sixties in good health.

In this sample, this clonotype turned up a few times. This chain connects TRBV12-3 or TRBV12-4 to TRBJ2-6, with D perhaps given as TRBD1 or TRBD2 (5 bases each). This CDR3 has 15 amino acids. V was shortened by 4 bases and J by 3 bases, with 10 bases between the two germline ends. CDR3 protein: CASSSRGVGANVLTF. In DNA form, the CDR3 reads TGTGCCAGCAGTTCCCGGGGCGTTGGGGCCAACGTCCTGACTTTC.

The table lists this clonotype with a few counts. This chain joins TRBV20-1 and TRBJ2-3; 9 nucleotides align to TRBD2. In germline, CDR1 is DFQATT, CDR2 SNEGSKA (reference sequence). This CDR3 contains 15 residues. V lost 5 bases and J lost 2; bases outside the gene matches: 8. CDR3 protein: CSAPRGGLDTDTQYF. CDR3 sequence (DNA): TGCAGTGCTCCGCGGGGGGGCCTCGACACAGATACGCAGTATTTT.

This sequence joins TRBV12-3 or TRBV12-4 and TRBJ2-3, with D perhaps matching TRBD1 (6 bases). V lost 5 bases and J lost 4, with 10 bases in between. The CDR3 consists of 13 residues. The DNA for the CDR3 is TGTGCCAGCAGTAAGACAGGATCAGATACGCAGTATTTT. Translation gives CASSKTGSDTQYF.

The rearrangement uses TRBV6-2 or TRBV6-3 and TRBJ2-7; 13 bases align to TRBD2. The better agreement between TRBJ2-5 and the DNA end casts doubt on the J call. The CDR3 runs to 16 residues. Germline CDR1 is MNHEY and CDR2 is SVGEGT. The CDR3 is CASSNGLAGDWETQYF. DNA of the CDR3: TGTGCCAGCAGCAATGGACTAGCGGGGGACTGGGAGACCCAGTACTTC.

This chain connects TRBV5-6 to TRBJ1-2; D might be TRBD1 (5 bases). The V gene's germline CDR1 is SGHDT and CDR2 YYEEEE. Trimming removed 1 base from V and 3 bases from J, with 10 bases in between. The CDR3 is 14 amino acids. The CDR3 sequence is CASSLNPGYYGYTF. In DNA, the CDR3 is TGTGCCAGCAGCTTGAATCCAGGGTACTATGGCTACACCTTC. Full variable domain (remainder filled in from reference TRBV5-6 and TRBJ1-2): DAGVTQSPTHLIKTRGQQVTLRCSPKSGHDTVSWYQQALGQGPQFIFQYYEEEERQRGNFPDRFSGHQFPNYSSELNVNALLLGDSALYLCASSLNPGYYGYTFGSGTRLTVV.

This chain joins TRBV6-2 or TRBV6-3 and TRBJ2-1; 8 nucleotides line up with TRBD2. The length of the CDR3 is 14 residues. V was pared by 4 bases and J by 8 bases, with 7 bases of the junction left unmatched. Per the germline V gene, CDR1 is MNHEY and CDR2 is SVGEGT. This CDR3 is CASSLGSGVDEQFF. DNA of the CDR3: TGTGCCAGCAGTTTAGGTAGCGGGGTCGATGAGCAGTTCTTC.

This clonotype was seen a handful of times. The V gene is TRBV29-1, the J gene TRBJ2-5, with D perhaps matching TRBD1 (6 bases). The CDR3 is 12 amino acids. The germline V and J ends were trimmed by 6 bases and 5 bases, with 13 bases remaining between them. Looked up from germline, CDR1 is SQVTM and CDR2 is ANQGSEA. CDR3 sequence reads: CSVTSRGETQYF. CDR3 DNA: TGCAGCGTGACAAGCAGGGGTGAGACCCAGTACTTC.

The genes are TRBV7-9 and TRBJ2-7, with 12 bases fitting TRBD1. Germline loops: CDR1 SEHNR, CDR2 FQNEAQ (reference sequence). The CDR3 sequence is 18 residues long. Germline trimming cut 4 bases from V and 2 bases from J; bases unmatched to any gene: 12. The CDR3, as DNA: TGTGCCAGCAGCTACCGGGACAGGGGGCGCGGGGTCGCCTACGAGCAGTACTTC. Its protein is CASSYRDRGRGVAYEQYF.

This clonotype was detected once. CDR3 nucleotide sequence: TGTGCCAGCTCACCCCCGGTACAGGGTTCCTACGAGCAGTACTTC. Its translation: CASSPPVQGSYEQYF. The rearrangement links TRBV18 to TRBJ2-7, with a tentative D call TRBD1 (6 bases). The CDR3 consists of 15 residues. Trimming removed 3 bases at V and 1 base at J, with 13 bases between. Germline values: CDR1 KGHSH, CDR2 LQKENI. Full variable domain (rest looked up from reference TRBV18 and TRBJ2-7): NAGVMQNPRHLVRRRGQEARLRCSPMKGHSHVYWYRQLPEEGLKFMVYLQKENIIDESGMPKERFSAEFPKEGPSILRIQQVVRGDSAAYFCASSPPVQGSYEQYFGPGTRLTVT.

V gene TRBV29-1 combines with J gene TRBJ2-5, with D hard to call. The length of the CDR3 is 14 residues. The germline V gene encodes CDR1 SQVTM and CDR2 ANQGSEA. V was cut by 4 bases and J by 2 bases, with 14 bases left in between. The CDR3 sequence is CSVAPCWSQETQYF. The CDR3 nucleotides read TGCAGCGTTGCACCTTGCTGGTCACAAGAGACCCAGTACTTC.

CDR3 sequence reads: CATRSRQSSYNEQFF. In nucleotides, the CDR3 is TGTGCCACCCGGTCGAGACAGAGCTCCTACAATGAGCAGTTCTTC. The V gene is TRBV15, the J gene TRBJ2-1, with D maybe TRBD1 (5 bases). Looked up from germline, CDR1 is LNHNV and CDR2 is YYDKDF (reference sequence). V lost 8 bases to trimming and J lost 0 bases, with 14 bases between them. This CDR3 has 15 residues.

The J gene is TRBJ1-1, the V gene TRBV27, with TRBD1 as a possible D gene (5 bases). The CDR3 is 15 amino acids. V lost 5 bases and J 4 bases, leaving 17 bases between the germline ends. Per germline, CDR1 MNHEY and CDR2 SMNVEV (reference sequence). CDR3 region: CASSPNWGMGTEAFF. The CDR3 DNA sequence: TGTGCCAGCAGTCCTAATTGGGGGATGGGCACTGAAGCTTTCTTT.

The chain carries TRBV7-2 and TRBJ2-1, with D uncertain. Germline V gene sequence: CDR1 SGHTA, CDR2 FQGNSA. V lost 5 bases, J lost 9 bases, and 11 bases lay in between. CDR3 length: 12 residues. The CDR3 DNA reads TGTGCCAGCAGCCCAAGGGTCGGTGAGCAGTTCTTC. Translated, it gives CASSPRVGEQFF.

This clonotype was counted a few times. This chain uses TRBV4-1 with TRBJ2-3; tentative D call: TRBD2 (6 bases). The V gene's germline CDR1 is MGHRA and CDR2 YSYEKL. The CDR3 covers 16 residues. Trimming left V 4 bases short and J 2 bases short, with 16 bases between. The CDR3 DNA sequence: TGCGCCAGCAGCCTCCGAGCTAGCGTTCCCACAGATACGCAGTATTTT. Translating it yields CASSLRASVPTDTQYF.

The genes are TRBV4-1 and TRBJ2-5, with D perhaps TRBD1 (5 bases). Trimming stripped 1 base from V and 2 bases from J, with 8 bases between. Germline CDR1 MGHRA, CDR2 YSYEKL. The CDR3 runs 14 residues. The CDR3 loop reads CASSQVDRQETQYF. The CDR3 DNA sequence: TGCGCCAGCAGCCAAGTCGACAGACAAGAGACCCAGTACTTC.

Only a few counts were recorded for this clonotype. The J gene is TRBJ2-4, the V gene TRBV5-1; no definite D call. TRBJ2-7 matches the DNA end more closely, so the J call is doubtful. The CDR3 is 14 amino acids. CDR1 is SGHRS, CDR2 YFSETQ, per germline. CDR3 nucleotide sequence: TGCGCCAGCAGCTTGGGGGGTGCTTGGGACGAGCAGTACTTC. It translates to CASSLGGAWDEQYF.

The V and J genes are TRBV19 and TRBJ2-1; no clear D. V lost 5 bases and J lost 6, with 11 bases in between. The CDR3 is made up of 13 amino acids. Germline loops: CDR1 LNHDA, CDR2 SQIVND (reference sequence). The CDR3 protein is CASSRLSGNEQFF. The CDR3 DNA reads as TGTGCCAGTAGTCGATTATCGGGCAATGAGCAGTTCTTC.

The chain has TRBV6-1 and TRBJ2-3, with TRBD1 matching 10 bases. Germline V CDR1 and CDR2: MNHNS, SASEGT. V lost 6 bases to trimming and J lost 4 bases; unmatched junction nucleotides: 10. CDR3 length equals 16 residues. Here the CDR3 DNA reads TGTGCCAGCAGCGTTGCGTGGGACAGGGGTGCAGATACGCAGTATTTT. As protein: CASSVAWDRGADTQYF.

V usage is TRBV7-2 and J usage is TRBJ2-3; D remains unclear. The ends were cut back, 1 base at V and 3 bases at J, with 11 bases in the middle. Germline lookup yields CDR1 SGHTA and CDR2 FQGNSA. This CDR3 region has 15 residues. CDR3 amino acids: CASSLGPGETDTQYF. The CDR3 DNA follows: TGTGCCAGCAGCTTAGGTCCAGGAGAGACAGATACGCAGTATTTT.

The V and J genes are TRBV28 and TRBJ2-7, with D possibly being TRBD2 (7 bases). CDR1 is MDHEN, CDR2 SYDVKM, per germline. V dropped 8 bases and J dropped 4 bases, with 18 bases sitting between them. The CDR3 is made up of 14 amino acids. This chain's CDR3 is CASSSGGGRYEQYF. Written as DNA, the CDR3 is TGTGCCAGCTCTTCCGGCGGGGGCAGGTACGAGCAGTACTTC.

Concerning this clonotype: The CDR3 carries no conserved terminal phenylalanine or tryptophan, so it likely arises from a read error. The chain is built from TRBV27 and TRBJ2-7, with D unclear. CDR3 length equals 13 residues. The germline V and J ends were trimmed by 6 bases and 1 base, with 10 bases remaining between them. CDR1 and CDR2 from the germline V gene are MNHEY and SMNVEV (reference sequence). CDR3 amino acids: CASSRDWSYEQYL. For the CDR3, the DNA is TGTGCCAGCAGCCGCGATTGGTCCTACGAGCAGTACTTA.

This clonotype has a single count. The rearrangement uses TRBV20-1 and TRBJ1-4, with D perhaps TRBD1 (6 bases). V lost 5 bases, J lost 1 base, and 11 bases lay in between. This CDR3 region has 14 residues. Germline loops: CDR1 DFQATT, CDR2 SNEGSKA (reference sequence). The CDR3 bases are TGCAGTGCTGTGGGGGCGCGAACTAATGAAAAACTGTTTTTT. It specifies CSAVGARTNEKLFF.

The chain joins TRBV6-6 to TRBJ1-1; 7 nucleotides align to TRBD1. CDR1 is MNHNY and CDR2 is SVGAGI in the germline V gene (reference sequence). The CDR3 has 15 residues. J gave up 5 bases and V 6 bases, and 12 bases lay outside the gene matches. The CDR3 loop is CASRGQLVAGTEAFF. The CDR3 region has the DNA TGTGCCAGCAGGGGACAGCTCGTCGCAGGAACTGAAGCTTTCTTT.

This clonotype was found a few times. The CDR3 DNA follows: TGTGCCAGCAAACCCACTTTACCGGGACAGGGGACTTCACCCCTCCACTTT. This sequence encodes CASKPTLPGQGTSPLHF. The rearrangement joins TRBV6-6 to TRBJ1-6; TRBD1 matches 10 bases. With 7 bases clipped from V and 9 bases from J, the junction kept 15 bases outside the gene matches. This CDR3 is 17 amino acids long. The germline CDR1 and CDR2 sequences are MNHNY and SVGAGI (reference sequence).

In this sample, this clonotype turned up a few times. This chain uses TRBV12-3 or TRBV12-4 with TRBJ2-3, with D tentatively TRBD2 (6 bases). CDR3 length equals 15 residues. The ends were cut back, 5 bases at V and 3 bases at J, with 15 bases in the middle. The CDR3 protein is CASSLRGGDTDTQYF. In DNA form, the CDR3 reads TGTGCCAGCAGTCTCCGCGGAGGGGATACAGATACGCAGTATTTT.

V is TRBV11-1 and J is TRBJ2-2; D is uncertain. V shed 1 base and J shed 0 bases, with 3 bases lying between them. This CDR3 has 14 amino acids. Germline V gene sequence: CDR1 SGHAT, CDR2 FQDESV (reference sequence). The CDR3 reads CASSLGPNTGELFF. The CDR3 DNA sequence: TGTGCCAGCAGCTTAGGGCCGAACACCGGGGAGCTGTTTTTT.

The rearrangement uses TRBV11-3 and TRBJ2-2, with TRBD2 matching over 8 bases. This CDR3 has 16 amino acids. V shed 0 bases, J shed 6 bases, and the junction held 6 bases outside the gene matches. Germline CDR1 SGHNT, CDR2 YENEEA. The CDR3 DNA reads TGTGCCAGCAGCTTAGATGCCGGGGGGGTGTCCGGGGAGCTGTTTTTT. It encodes CASSLDAGGVSGELFF.

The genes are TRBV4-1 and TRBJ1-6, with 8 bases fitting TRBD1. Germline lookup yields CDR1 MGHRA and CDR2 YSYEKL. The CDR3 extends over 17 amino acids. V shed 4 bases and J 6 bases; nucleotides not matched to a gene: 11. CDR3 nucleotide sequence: TGCGCCAGCAGCCGCTTGACAGGGGAATTGAGTAATTCACCCCTCCACTTT. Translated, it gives CASSRLTGELSNSPLHF.

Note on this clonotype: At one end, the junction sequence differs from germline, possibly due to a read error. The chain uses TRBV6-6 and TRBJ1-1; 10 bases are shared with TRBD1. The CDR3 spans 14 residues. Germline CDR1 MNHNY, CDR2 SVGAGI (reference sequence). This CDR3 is CASRYSGQGTEAFF. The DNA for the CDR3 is TGTGCCAGCAGGTACTCGGGACAGGGGACTGAAGCTTTCTTT.